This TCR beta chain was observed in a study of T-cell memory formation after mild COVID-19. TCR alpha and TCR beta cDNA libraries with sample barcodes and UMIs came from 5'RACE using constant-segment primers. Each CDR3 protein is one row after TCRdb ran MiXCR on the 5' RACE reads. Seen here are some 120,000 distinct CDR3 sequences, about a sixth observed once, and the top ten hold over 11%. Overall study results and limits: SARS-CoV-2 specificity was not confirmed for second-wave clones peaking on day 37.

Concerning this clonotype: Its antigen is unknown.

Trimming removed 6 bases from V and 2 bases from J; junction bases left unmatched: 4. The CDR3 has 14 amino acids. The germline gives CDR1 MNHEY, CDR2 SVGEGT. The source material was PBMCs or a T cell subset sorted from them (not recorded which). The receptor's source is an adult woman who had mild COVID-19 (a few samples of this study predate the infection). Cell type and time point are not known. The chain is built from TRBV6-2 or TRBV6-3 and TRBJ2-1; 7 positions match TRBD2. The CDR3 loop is CASRALAAYNEQFF. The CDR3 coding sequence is TGTGCCAGCAGGGCTCTAGCGGCCTACAATGAGCAGTTCTTC.